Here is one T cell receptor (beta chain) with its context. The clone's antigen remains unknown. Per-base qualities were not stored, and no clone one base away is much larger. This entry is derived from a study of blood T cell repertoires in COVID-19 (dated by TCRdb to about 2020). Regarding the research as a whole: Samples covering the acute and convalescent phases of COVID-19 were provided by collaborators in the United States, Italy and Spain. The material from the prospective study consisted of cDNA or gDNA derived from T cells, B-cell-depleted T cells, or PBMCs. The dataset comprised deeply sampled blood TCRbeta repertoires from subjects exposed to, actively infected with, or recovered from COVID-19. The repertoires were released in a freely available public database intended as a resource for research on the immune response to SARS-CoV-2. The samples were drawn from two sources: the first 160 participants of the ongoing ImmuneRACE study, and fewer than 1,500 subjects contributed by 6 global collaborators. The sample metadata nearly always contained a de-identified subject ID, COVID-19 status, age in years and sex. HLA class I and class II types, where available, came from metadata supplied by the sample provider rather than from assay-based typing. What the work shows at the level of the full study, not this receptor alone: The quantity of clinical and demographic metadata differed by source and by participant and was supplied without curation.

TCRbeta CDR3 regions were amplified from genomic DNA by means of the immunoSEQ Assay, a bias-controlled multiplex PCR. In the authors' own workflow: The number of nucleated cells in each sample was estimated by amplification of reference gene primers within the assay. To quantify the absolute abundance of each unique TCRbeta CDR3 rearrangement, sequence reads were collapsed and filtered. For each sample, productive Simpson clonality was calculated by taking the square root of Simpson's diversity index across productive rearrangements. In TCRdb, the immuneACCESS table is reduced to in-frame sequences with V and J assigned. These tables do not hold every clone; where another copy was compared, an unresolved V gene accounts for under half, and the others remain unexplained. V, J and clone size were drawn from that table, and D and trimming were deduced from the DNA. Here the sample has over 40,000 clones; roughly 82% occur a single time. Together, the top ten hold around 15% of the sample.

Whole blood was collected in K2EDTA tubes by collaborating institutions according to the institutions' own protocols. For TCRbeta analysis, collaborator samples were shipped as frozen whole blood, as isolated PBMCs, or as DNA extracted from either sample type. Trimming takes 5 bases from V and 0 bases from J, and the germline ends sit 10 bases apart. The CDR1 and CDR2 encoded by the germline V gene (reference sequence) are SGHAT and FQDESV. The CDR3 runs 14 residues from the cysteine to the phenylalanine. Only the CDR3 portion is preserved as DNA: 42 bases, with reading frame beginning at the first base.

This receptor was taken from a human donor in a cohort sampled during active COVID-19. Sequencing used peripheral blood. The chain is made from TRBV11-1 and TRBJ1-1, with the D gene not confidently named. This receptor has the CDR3 CASSVYSVNTEAFF. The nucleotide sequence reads TGTGCCAGCAGCGTTTATTCGGTGAACACTGAAGCTTTCTTT.